Below, 14 T cell receptor beta chains from the same sample are listed, as sequenced in a study of breast tumors, draining lymph nodes, adjacent tissues. TCRdb fed the multiplex PCR reads into MiXCR, producing one record per CDR3 protein. Here the sample spans some 25,000 distinct CDR3 sequences, roughly three quarters being singletons. The sample taken for sequencing was tumor-adjacent breast tissue. The receptors were sampled from a female donor with breast cancer. Some clones in this sample may be carry-over from other donors' samples.

The chain has TRBV6-1 and TRBJ2-7, with 12 bases that match TRBD2. V lost 3 bases, J lost 4 bases, and 4 bases stayed unmatched. CDR1 and CDR2 from the germline V gene are MNHNS and SASEGT. The CDR3 extends over 15 amino acids. DNA of the CDR3: TGTGCCAGCAGTGAGACTAGCGGGAGCGGTTACGAGCAGTACTTC. Protein sequence: CASSETSGSGYEQYF.

This chain links TRBV3-1 with TRBJ2-1; no definite D call. V lost 0 bases to trimming and J lost 10 bases, with 13 bases between them. The V gene's germline CDR1 is LGHDT and CDR2 YNNKEL (reference sequence). The CDR3 totals 14 residues. CDR3 DNA sequence: TGTGCCAGCAGCCAAGAGGTAGCAACCCGCGAGCAGTTCTTC. This sequence encodes CASSQEVATREQFF.

This clonotype appeared once. This chain joins TRBV29-1 and TRBJ2-3; a weak D match, TRBD1 (6 bases). Germline CDR1 reads SQVTM; CDR2 reads ANQGSEA. This CDR3 has 16 residues. V lost 4 bases to trimming and J lost 1 base, with 18 bases between them. The CDR3 loop reads CSVVGRGHQRTDTQYF. CDR3 sequence (DNA): TGCAGCGTTGTCGGAAGGGGACACCAGCGCACAGATACGCAGTATTTT.

The chain uses TRBV12-3 or TRBV12-4 and TRBJ2-3, with 7 positions matching TRBD2. Trimming at V came to 5 bases and at J to 5 bases, leaving 10 bases not matched to a gene. CDR3 length: 15 amino acids. As DNA, the CDR3 is TGTGCCAGCAGTCGCCCGACTAGCTTTCAAGATACGCAGTATTTT. Its protein is CASSRPTSFQDTQYF.

This clonotype was found once. The chain joins TRBV7-2 to TRBJ2-3; D is tentatively TRBD1 or TRBD2 (5 bases each). This CDR3 spans 14 amino acids. With 0 bases removed from V and 14 bases from J, the gap between germline ends came to 18 bases. Per germline, CDR1 SGHTA and CDR2 FQGNSA. CDR3 in DNA: TGTGCCAGCAGCTTAGCCACATTGGGGACCCGTTGGTATTTT. Translation gives CASSLATLGTRWYF.

The J gene is TRBJ2-5, the V gene TRBV7-9; 7 nucleotides agree with TRBD2. Trimming at V came to 6 bases and at J to 5 bases, leaving 6 bases not matched to a gene. The CDR3 consists of 13 residues. Germline loops: CDR1 SEHNR, CDR2 FQNEAQ (reference sequence). The CDR3 region is CASRWSSGETQYF. CDR3 bases: TGTGCCAGCAGGTGGAGTAGCGGGGAGACCCAGTACTTC.

V gene TRBV5-4 combines with J gene TRBJ2-1; tentative D call: TRBD2 (6 bases). Germline assignment: CDR1 SGHNT and CDR2 YYREEE (reference sequence). V dropped 0 bases and J dropped 6 bases, with 13 bases sitting between them. CDR3 length: 15 amino acids. The CDR3 loop is CASSLAPGVGNEQFF. In nucleotides, the CDR3 is TGTGCCAGCAGCTTGGCCCCGGGAGTAGGCAATGAGCAGTTCTTC.

This clonotype is termed medium-sized. The rearrangement uses TRBV2 and TRBJ2-1; the D gene is possibly TRBD2 (7 bases). This CDR3 comprises 16 residues. Germline CDR1 SNHLY, CDR2 FYNNEI. Trimming removed 7 bases at V and 0 bases at J, with 16 bases between. The CDR3 nucleotides read TGTGCCAGCATTGGGGAGGGGACAATCTCCTACAATGAGCAGTTCTTC. It translates to CASIGEGTISYNEQFF.

Relative to its sample, this clonotype is medium-sized (0.01 to 0.1%). The chain uses TRBV7-3 and TRBJ2-1, with TRBD2 matching over 10 bases. Germline trimming cut 3 bases from V and 2 bases from J; bases unmatched to any gene: 7. Germline CDR1 SGHTA, CDR2 FQGTGA. This CDR3 comprises 17 residues. The chain's CDR3 is CASSLSGTSAPYNEQFF. Here the CDR3 DNA reads TGTGCCAGCAGCTTGTCCGGGACTAGCGCCCCCTACAATGAGCAGTTCTTC.

This chain joins TRBV20-1 and TRBJ2-7; 10 bases align to TRBD2. Unmatched junction bases numbered 0, after V lost 1 base and J lost 3 bases. The CDR3 sequence is 13 residues long. CDR1 and CDR2 (germline): DFQATT, SNEGSKA (reference sequence). CDR3 loop: CSARGLAGYEQYF. CDR3 sequence (DNA): TGCAGTGCTAGAGGACTAGCGGGCTACGAGCAGTACTTC.

A single count supports this clonotype. The gene calls are TRBV5-1 and TRBJ1-4; no definite D call. Germline CDR1 SGHRS, CDR2 YFSETQ. V was clipped by 1 base and J by 8 bases, with 6 bases between them. The CDR3 spans 12 residues. The CDR3, as DNA: TGCGCCAGCAGCTTGTTCGGGGAAAAACTGTTTTTT. Residues: CASSLFGEKLFF.

The chain uses TRBV7-9 and TRBJ2-2, with D hard to call. V was cut by 2 bases and J by 4 bases, with 11 bases left in between. This CDR3 region has 15 residues. CDR1 and CDR2 from the germline V gene are SEHNR and FQNEAQ (reference sequence). The CDR3, as DNA: TGTGCCAGCAGCTTATCGGGCTGGGGCACCGGGGAGCTGTTTTTT. Its protein product is CASSLSGWGTGELFF.

This chain joins TRBV4-1 and TRBJ1-2, with TRBD1 as a possible D gene (5 bases). The CDR3 length is 14 residues. Trimming stripped 0 bases from V and 9 bases from J, with 14 bases between. The germline V gene has CDR1 MGHRA and CDR2 YSYEKL. The CDR3 DNA reads TGCGCCAGCAGCCAAGACCGGGACCCCCGCAGCTACACCTTC. Translated: CASSQDRDPRSYTF.

The rearrangement joins TRBV29-1 to TRBJ2-3; TRBD2 matches at 9 bases. From germline, CDR1 is SQVTM and CDR2 ANQGSEA. V lost 5 bases and J lost 0; bases outside the gene matches: 18. The CDR3 extends over 19 amino acids. CDR3 DNA sequence: TGCAGCGTTCACCCTAAAGCGGGAGGTTTCTTAACTAGCACAGATACGCAGTATTTT. Its translation: CSVHPKAGGFLTSTDTQYF.